One sample yielded the 30 T cell receptor beta chains listed below, sequenced in a study of response to subunit inactivated influenza vaccine. In TCRdb, the RT-PCR reads were re-called with MiXCR into one record per CDR3 protein. The sample consists of some 180,000 distinct CDR3 sequences, approximately 9.2% of them appearing once. The sample was non-naive T cells sorted from PBMCs, taken on the day of vaccination. The receptors were gathered from a man in his fifties or sixties who received an inactivated influenza vaccine.

Many counts were recorded for this clonotype. V and J are TRBV15 and TRBJ1-1, with 8 bases that match TRBD1. With 0 bases clipped from V and 5 bases from J, the junction kept 2 bases outside the gene matches. The germline CDR1 and CDR2 sequences are LNHNV and YYDKDF (reference sequence). The CDR3 covers 14 residues. The CDR3 reads CATSRETGGTEAFF. CDR3 sequence (DNA): TGTGCCACCAGCAGAGAAACAGGGGGGACTGAAGCTTTCTTT.

This clonotype was seen only a few times. The chain employs TRBV11-3 and TRBJ2-3; D may correspond to TRBD1 or TRBD2 (5 bases each). Trimming removed 4 bases from V and 4 bases from J, with 18 bases in between. The CDR3 consists of 16 residues. The germline CDR1 and CDR2 sequences are SGHNT and YENEEA. CDR3 coding DNA: TGTGCCAGCAGCTCCCATGGACGGGACGGGGCAGATACGCAGTATTTT. It is translated as CASSSHGRDGADTQYF.

The chain links TRBV6-1 to TRBJ2-1; TRBD1 matches at 7 bases. The CDR3 extends over 12 amino acids. The trim removed 11 bases at V and 6 bases at J, leaving 7 bases unmatched. Germline V lookup: CDR1 MNHNS, CDR2 SASEGT. The chain's CDR3 is CAGRDSFNEQFF. CDR3 bases: TGTGCCGGCCGGGACAGCTTCAATGAGCAGTTCTTC.

The chain combines TRBV3-1 with TRBJ2-2, with no clear D. The CDR3 sequence is 15 residues long. Trimming took 1 base from V and 0 from J, leaving 6 bases between them. The V gene's germline CDR1 is LGHDT and CDR2 YNNKEL (reference sequence). The CDR3 sequence: CASSQGPANTGELFF. CDR3 in DNA: TGTGCCAGCAGCCAAGGCCCCGCGAACACCGGGGAGCTGTTTTTT.

The J gene is TRBJ2-3, the V gene TRBV29-1, with a tentative D call TRBD1 (5 bases). V was trimmed by 1 base and J by 0 bases, leaving 11 bases between them. The CDR3 loop spans 15 amino acids. Per the germline V gene, CDR1 is SQVTM and CDR2 is ANQGSEA. The CDR3 nucleotides read TGCAGCGTTGAAGGAGACAGAGACAGCACAGATACGCAGTATTTT. Translated: CSVEGDRDSTDTQYF.

This clonotype was counted between two and nine times. The chain recombines TRBV4-3 with TRBJ1-6; 8 nucleotides match TRBD1. The CDR3 extends over 15 amino acids. Germline V gene lookup returns CDR1 LGHNA and CDR2 YSLEER. J gave up 9 bases and V 0 bases, and 4 bases lay outside the gene matches. CDR3 DNA: TGCGCCAGCAGCCAAGAGGGGACAGGAGTTTCACCCCTCCACTTT. Translation gives CASSQEGTGVSPLHF.

This clonotype was counted only a few times. As DNA, the CDR3 is TGCAGTGCTAAGGCCCCTTCCGACAGGGGATTTGTGATCACTGAAGCTTTCTTT. It codes for CSAKAPSDRGFVITEAFF. V is TRBV20-1 and J is TRBJ1-1; 8 nucleotides agree with TRBD1. V shed 4 bases, J shed 4 bases, and the junction held 20 bases outside the gene matches. This CDR3 is 18 amino acids long. Germline CDR1 DFQATT, CDR2 SNEGSKA (reference sequence).

This sequence joins TRBV3-1 and TRBJ2-3; no definite D call. Germline V CDR1 and CDR2: LGHDT, YNNKEL (reference sequence). The CDR3 contains 15 residues. The germline V and J ends were trimmed by 0 bases and 4 bases, with 11 bases remaining between them. The CDR3 here is CASSQDTIRPDTQYF. In nucleotides, the CDR3 is TGTGCCAGCAGCCAAGATACTATCAGACCAGATACGCAGTATTTT.

This clonotype came up a few times. This sequence joins TRBV27 and TRBJ2-2; D may match TRBD1 or TRBD2 (6 bases each). Germline V lookup: CDR1 MNHEY, CDR2 SMNVEV (reference sequence). V was pared by 4 bases and J by 2 bases, with 17 bases between. The CDR3 sequence is 17 residues long. CDR3 residues: CASSWIGGRVNTGELFF. CDR3 nucleotides: TGTGCCAGCAGTTGGATCGGGGGCAGGGTCAACACCGGGGAGCTGTTTTTT.

This sequence joins TRBV19 and TRBJ2-2; D remains unclear. V was pared by 3 bases and J by 0 bases, with 5 bases between. In germline, CDR1 is LNHDA, CDR2 SQIVND (reference sequence). The CDR3 extends over 14 amino acids. The CDR3 coding sequence is TGTGCCAGTAGTATCTGGGCGAACACCGGGGAGCTGTTTTTT. Its translation: CASSIWANTGELFF.

This clonotype was detected ten times or more. This CDR3 is CATSDFRLAAGLNQETQYF. The CDR3 DNA reads TGTGCCACCAGTGATTTCCGGCTAGCGGCAGGGTTGAACCAAGAGACCCAGTACTTC. This chain links TRBV24-1 with TRBJ2-5; 7 bases agree with TRBD2. The length of the CDR3 is 19 residues. The V gene end was trimmed by 1 base and the J gene end by 0 bases; junction bases not matched to a gene: 13. The germline CDR1 and CDR2 sequences are KGHDR and SFDVKD.

This clonotype was seen once. V and J are TRBV3-1 and TRBJ1-1; a weak D match, TRBD1 (6 bases). CDR1 and CDR2 (germline): LGHDT, YNNKEL (reference sequence). The CDR3 contains 14 residues. V lost 3 bases, J lost 1 base, and 9 bases lay in between. CDR3 in DNA: TGTGCCAGCAGCCATCCACAGGGGAACACTGAAGCTTTCTTT. Its translation is CASSHPQGNTEAFF.

This clonotype came up a few times. The chain carries TRBV7-9 and TRBJ2-7; D ambiguous. V shed 4 bases and J shed 2 bases, with 12 bases lying between them. This CDR3 spans 14 amino acids. The germline gives CDR1 SEHNR, CDR2 FQNEAQ (reference sequence). Here the CDR3 reads CASSSHGLAYEQYF. CDR3 nucleotide sequence: TGTGCCAGCAGCTCTCACGGATTAGCCTACGAGCAGTACTTC. Variable domain in full (rest from reference TRBV7-9 and TRBJ2-7): DTGVSQNPRHKITKRGQNVTFRCDPISEHNRLYWYRQTLGQGPEFLTYFQNEAQLEKSRLLSDRFSAERPKGSFSTLEIQRTEQGDSAMYLCASSSHGLAYEQYFGPGTRLTVT.

This clonotype was counted ten times or more. The rearrangement links TRBV6-1 to TRBJ2-2; TRBD2 matches at 9 bases. Looked up from germline, CDR1 is MNHNS and CDR2 is SASEGT. V shed 6 bases and J 2 bases; nucleotides not matched to a gene: 7. The CDR3 runs 16 residues. CDR3 in amino acids: CASRRPGTSNTGELFF. CDR3 coding DNA: TGTGCCAGCAGAAGACCCGGGACTAGCAACACCGGGGAGCTGTTTTTT.

This clonotype appeared many times. The CDR3 region is CASSVLLAGVGISSYNEQFF. In nucleotides, the CDR3 is TGTGCCAGCAGTGTCCTCCTAGCGGGAGTAGGGATAAGCTCCTACAATGAGCAGTTCTTC. V usage is TRBV6-1 and J usage is TRBJ2-1, with 10 bases that match TRBD2. Trimming took 4 bases from V and 0 from J; bases not matched to a gene: 15. Germline lookup yields CDR1 MNHNS and CDR2 SASEGT. CDR3 size: 20 residues.

This clonotype appeared a few times. This chain uses TRBV7-9 with TRBJ2-1, with 8 bases lining up with TRBD1. The CDR3 is 15 residues long. CDR1 and CDR2 from the germline V gene are SEHNR and FQNEAQ (reference sequence). With 1 base clipped from V and 3 bases from J, the junction kept 2 bases outside the gene matches. CDR3 nucleotide sequence: TGTGCCAGCAGCTTAGGGACAGGGCACTACAATGAGCAGTTCTTC. It codes for CASSLGTGHYNEQFF.

This clonotype appeared many times. V usage is TRBV7-9 and J usage is TRBJ2-3; 14 bases are shared with TRBD2. The germline V gene encodes CDR1 SEHNR and CDR2 FQNEAQ (reference sequence). The CDR3 runs 17 residues. Losses at the gene ends were 1 base for V and 6 bases for J; bases not matched to a gene: 6. The CDR3 coding sequence is TGTGCCAGCAGCTTAGGTGGACTAGCGGGAGGTTTGGATACGCAGTATTTT. This gives the protein CASSLGGLAGGLDTQYF.

This clonotype has a count of ten or more. The chain carries TRBV20-1 and TRBJ2-5; the D gene is possibly TRBD2 (7 bases). Trimming left V 5 bases short and J 2 bases short, with 15 bases between. CDR1 is DFQATT and CDR2 is SNEGSKA in the germline V gene (reference sequence). The CDR3 sequence is 14 residues long. The CDR3 here is CSASSAGTQETQYF. The CDR3, as DNA: TGCAGTGCTTCGTCAGCGGGGACACAAGAGACCCAGTACTTC.

This clonotype was picked up a small number of times. V is TRBV20-1 and J is TRBJ2-7; perhaps TRBD2 as D (7 bases). Trimming removed 0 bases from V and 3 bases from J, with 12 bases in between. The CDR3 sequence is 14 residues long. Germline loops: CDR1 DFQATT, CDR2 SNEGSKA (reference sequence). The CDR3 sequence is CSARDPGGLYEQYF. The CDR3 nucleotides read TGCAGTGCTAGAGATCCGGGGGGCCTCTACGAGCAGTACTTC.

This clonotype occurred a few times. The genes are TRBV5-1 and TRBJ2-2, with 8 bases aligning to TRBD1. In germline, CDR1 is SGHRS, CDR2 YFSETQ. With V trimmed by 6 bases and J by 7 bases, 5 bases remained unmatched. There are 13 residues in the CDR3. This chain's CDR3 is CASTTGASGELFF. The CDR3 DNA is TGCGCCAGCACGACAGGGGCGAGCGGGGAGCTGTTTTTT.

This clonotype has at least ten counts. The rearrangement links TRBV4-1 to TRBJ2-5, with unresolved D. CDR1 is MGHRA and CDR2 is YSYEKL in the germline V gene. V was cut by 4 bases and J by 4 bases, with 10 bases left in between. The CDR3 has 13 amino acids. In nucleotides, the CDR3 is TGCGCCAGCAGCCGCATGAGCCGAGAGACCCAGTACTTC. It encodes CASSRMSRETQYF.

This clonotype was counted many times. CDR3 residues: CASSIQGYNTDTQYF. DNA for the CDR3: TGTGCCAGCAGCATCCAGGGCTACAACACAGATACGCAGTATTTT. The genes are TRBV5-6 and TRBJ2-3; D is possibly TRBD1 (5 bases). The V end lost 4 bases, the J end lost 2 bases, and 14 bases lay between the germline ends. Germline-derived CDR1 and CDR2 are SGHDT and YYEEEE. This CDR3 comprises 15 residues.

This clonotype was recorded at least ten times. The gene calls are TRBV5-1 and TRBJ1-2; 12 nucleotides agree with TRBD1. Trimming cost V 3 bases and J 6 bases; bases outside gene matches: 6. The CDR3 length is 15 residues. The germline gives CDR1 SGHRS, CDR2 YFSETQ. In nucleotides, the CDR3 is TGCGCCAGCAGCTCGGGACAGGGGGCAGGAGATGGCTACACCTTC. This sequence encodes CASSSGQGAGDGYTF.

The DNA for the CDR3 is TGTGCCAGCAGTTATGGCCCAGCGGGAGGTGACACAGATACGCAGTATTTT. This encodes CASSYGPAGGDTDTQYF. The rearrangement joins TRBV6-2 or TRBV6-3 to TRBJ2-3; 9 bases fit TRBD2. Germline V gene lookup returns CDR1 MNHEY and CDR2 SVGEGT. The CDR3 extends over 17 amino acids. Trimming at V came to 3 bases and at J to 2 bases, leaving 9 bases not matched to a gene.

This clonotype was seen ten or more times. The chain has TRBV6-1 and TRBJ2-7; 11 bases map to TRBD2. J lost 2 bases, V lost 6 bases, and 6 bases had no gene match. This CDR3 is built from 15 residues. CDR1 MNHNS and CDR2 SASEGT come from the germline V gene. The DNA for the CDR3 is TGTGCCAGCAGACCCGGGACTAGCGGCCCCTACGAGCAGTACTTC. Protein: CASRPGTSGPYEQYF.

This clonotype was seen more than once but under ten times. The chain recombines TRBV27 with TRBJ1-1, with a tentative D call TRBD1 (6 bases). Between the trimmed V and J ends, which lost 6 bases and 1 base, there was a span of 15 bases. Germline CDR1 is MNHEY and CDR2 is SMNVEV (reference sequence). There are 15 residues in the CDR3. Here the CDR3 DNA reads TGTGCCAGCAGGATTATATCGACAGGGAACACTGAAGCTTTCTTT. It is translated as CASRIISTGNTEAFF.

This clonotype was seen a few times. This sequence joins TRBV6-5 and TRBJ2-1; perhaps TRBD2 as D (7 bases). From germline, CDR1 is MNHEY and CDR2 SVGAGI. The CDR3 covers 14 residues. Deletions cut 2 bases from V and 7 bases from J, with 12 bases between. The CDR3 sequence: CASSYRGGRNEQFF. DNA of the CDR3: TGTGCCAGCAGTTACCGCGGGGGCAGGAATGAGCAGTTCTTC.

The chain recombines TRBV9 with TRBJ2-1, with D possibly called TRBD1 or TRBD2 (5 bases each). The CDR3 is made up of 14 amino acids. Between the trimmed V and J ends, which lost 4 bases and 8 bases, there was a span of 16 bases. Germline values: CDR1 SGDLS, CDR2 YYNGEE. Here the CDR3 DNA reads TGTGCCAGCAGCTTAAGGGGCGGGTGGGATGAGCAGTTCTTC. Encoded protein: CASSLRGGWDEQFF.

This chain joins TRBV15 and TRBJ2-3, with D hard to call. V was clipped by 0 bases and J by 5 bases, with 12 bases between them. The CDR3 is 15 amino acids. The germline gives CDR1 LNHNV, CDR2 YYDKDF (reference sequence). The CDR3 is CATSRDGAFGDTQYF. CDR3 DNA: TGTGCCACCAGCAGAGACGGAGCGTTCGGAGATACGCAGTATTTT. Drawing the rest from reference TRBV15 and TRBJ2-3, the complete variable domain is DAMVIQNPRYQVTQFGKPVTLSCSQTLNHNVMYWYQQKSSQAPKLLFHYYDKDFNNEADTPDNFQSRRPNTSFCFLDIRSPGLGDTAMYLCATSRDGAFGDTQYFGPGTRLTVL.

V gene TRBV29-1 combines with J gene TRBJ2-1; unclear D gene. The CDR3 extends over 11 amino acids. The germline V gene encodes CDR1 SQVTM and CDR2 ANQGSEA. CDR3 in DNA: TGCACTTTCGGCTCCTACAATGAGCAGTTCTTC. Translated: CTFGSYNEQFF.